This TCR beta chain is from a study of control samples from healthy donors and cancer patients. Germline CDR1 and CDR2: LGHNA and YNFKEQ. V trimming: 1 base; J trimming: 2 bases; junction bases outside the gene matches: 3. The CDR3 spans 15 residues. Data came from immunoSEQ multiplex PCR; TCRdb stores just in-frame clones and leaves some out. The table includes 150,000 to 180,000 clones, approximately 94% detected once. This sequence joins TRBV4-2 and TRBJ2-7; 9 nucleotides agree with TRBD2. This clonotype was obtained from a man aged 35 to 55 in good health. The sequencing input was blood. The CDR3: CASSQVPSGAYEQYF. The CDR3 bases are TGTGCCAGCAGCCAAGTACCTAGCGGGGCCTACGAGCAGTACTTC.